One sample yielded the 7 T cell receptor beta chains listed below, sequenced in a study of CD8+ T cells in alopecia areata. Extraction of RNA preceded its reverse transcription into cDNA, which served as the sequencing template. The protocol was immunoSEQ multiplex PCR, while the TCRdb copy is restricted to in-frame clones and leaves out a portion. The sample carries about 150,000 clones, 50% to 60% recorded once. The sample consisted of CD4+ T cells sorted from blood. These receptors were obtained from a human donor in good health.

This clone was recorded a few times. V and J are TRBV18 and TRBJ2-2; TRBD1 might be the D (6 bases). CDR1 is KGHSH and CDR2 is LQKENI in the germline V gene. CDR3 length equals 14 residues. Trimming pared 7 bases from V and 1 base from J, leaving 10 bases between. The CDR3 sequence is CASLPTGNTGELFF. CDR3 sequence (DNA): TGTGCCAGCTTACCGACAGGGAACACCGGGGAGCTGTTTTTT.

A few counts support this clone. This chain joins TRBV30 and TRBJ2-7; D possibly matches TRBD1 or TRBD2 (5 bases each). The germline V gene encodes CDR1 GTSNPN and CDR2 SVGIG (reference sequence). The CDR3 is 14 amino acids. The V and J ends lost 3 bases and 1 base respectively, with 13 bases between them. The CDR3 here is CAWRGTSRSYEQYF. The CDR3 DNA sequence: TGTGCCTGGAGGGGGACCTCCAGATCCTACGAGCAGTACTTC.

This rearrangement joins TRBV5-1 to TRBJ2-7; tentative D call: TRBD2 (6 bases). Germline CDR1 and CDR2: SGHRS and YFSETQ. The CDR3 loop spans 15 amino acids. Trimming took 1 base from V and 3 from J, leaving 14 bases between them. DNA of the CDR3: TGCGCCAGCAGCTTGAGGGCGGAGGGGCTCTACGAGCAGTACTTC. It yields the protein CASSLRAEGLYEQYF.

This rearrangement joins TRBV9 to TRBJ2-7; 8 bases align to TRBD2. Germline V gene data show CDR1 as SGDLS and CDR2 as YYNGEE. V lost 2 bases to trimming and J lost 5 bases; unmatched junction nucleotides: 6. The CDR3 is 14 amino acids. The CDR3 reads CASSVRAGGDEQYF. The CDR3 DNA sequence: TGTGCCAGCAGCGTCCGGGCGGGGGGCGACGAGCAGTACTTC. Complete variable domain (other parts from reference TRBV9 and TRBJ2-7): DSGVTQTPKHLITATGQRVTLRCSPRSGDLSVYWYQQSLDQGLQFLIQYYNGEERAKGNILERFSAQQFPDLHSELNLSSLELGDSALYFCASSVRAGGDEQYFGPGTRLTVT.

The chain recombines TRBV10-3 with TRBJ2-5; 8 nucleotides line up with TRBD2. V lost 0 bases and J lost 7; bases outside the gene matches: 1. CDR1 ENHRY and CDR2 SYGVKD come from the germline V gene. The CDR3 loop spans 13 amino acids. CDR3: CAISESTSGTQYF. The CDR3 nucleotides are TGTGCCATCAGTGAGTCCACTAGCGGGACCCAGTACTTC.

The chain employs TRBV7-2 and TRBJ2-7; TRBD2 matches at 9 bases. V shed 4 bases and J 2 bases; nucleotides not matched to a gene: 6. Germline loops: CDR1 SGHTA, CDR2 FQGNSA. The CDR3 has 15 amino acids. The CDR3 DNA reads TGTGCCAGCAGCTCAAGTAGCGGGAGCCCCTACGAGCAGTACTTC. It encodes CASSSSSGSPYEQYF.

CDR3 protein: CATSRIGEKLFF. The DNA of the CDR3 is TGTGCCACCAGCAGAATCGGAGAAAAACTGTTTTTT. The rearrangement links TRBV15 to TRBJ1-4; D unclear. The CDR3 is 12 amino acids. Looked up from germline, CDR1 is LNHNV and CDR2 is YYDKDF (reference sequence). Trimming pared 2 bases from V and 8 bases from J, leaving 6 bases between.